This paragraph covers one T cell receptor beta chain sequence. Its antigen is not known. This specimen comes from a study of cytomegalovirus exposure and HLA in healthy donors. Germline V gene sequence: CDR1 WSHSY, CDR2 SAAADI. This CDR3 contains 16 residues. V shed 5 bases and J 5 bases; nucleotides not matched to a gene: 6. Whole-study results and caveats: An analysis done earlier found most TCR beta V segments productive about 87% or about 30% of the time. Using a false discovery rate of 0.05, a later analysis showed that fewer than 20,000 TCR beta sequences were associated with HLA alleles.

The PCR made use of 60 Vbeta and 13 Jbeta primers. Measured with immunoSEQ multiplex PCR; TCRdb has only the in-frame clones, and not every one. Of approximately 150,000 clones listed, more than 65% are singletons. The gene calls are TRBV10-2 and TRBJ2-2, with 12 bases that match TRBD2. What was sequenced was PBMCs. The receptor was isolated from a man in his late teens or twenties in good health and CMV-seropositive. CDR3 bases: TGCGCCAGCAGTCCCGGGACTAGCGGGCCTACCGGGGAGCTGTTTTTT. Its translation is CASSPGTSGPTGELFF.